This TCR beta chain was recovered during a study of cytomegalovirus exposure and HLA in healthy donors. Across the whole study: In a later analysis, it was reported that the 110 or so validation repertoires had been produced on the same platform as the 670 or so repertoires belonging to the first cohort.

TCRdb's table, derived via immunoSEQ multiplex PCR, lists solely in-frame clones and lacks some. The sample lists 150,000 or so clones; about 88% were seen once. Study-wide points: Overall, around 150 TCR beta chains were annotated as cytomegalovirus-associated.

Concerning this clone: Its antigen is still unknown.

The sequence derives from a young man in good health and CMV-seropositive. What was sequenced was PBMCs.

CDR3 DNA: TGTGCCAGCAGTTACGACCTCGGGCTAGCGGGGGGCCAAGACTCCAATGAGCAGTTCTTC. Its translation: CASSYDLGLAGGQDSNEQFF. This sequence joins TRBV27 and TRBJ2-1, with TRBD2 matching 11 bases. Germline loops: CDR1 MNHEY, CDR2 SMNVEV (reference sequence). The CDR3 is 20 residues long. V was clipped by 4 bases and J by 6 bases; unmatched bases: 20.